This T cell receptor (beta chain) was sequenced during a study of PD-L1 blockade in urothelial cancer. Looking at the study overall: In terms of prior chemotherapy, patients had received 0 to 3 regimens.

Study observations and caveats: Tumor-associated TCR clones expanded more in blood at 3 weeks in patients with durable benefit.

Concerning this clone: Antigen unknown.

CDR3 length: 13 residues. V was pared by 7 bases and J by 1 base, with 4 bases of the junction left unmatched. Germline V gene data show CDR1 as SGHRS and CDR2 as YFSETQ. Time point of the sample: peripheral blood 6 weeks after treatment start. Patients were living with locally advanced or metastatic urothelial carcinoma. Sequencing was performed with immunoSEQ multiplex PCR; in TCRdb, only in-frame clones are kept and a portion is missing. The data contain about 120,000 clones, more than 75% of them seen just once; the ten biggest clones take up 2.4%. The sequence derives from a man over 45 with urothelial cancer. The sample here was PBMCs, taken around atezolizumab (anti-PD-L1) treatment. The V gene is TRBV5-1, the J gene TRBJ1-1; 7 bases are a match to TRBD1. In DNA form, the CDR3 reads TGCGCCAGCGTTCGGGACAGGAACACTGAAGCTTTCTTT. It codes for CASVRDRNTEAFF.